This TCR beta chain came from a study of blood T cell repertoires in COVID-19 (dated by TCRdb to 2019 to 2021). In terms of the full investigation: Samples from collaborators originated in the United States, Italy and Spain and spanned both the acute and convalescent phases of COVID-19. The material from the prospective study consisted of cDNA or gDNA derived from T cells, B-cell-depleted T cells, or PBMCs. Subjects who had been exposed to COVID-19, were actively infected with it, or had recovered from it provided the deeply sampled blood TCRbeta repertoires that made up the dataset. The repertoires were made available in a free public database intended to serve as a resource for research on the immune response to SARS-CoV-2. Samples were obtained from the ongoing ImmuneRACE study (first 160 participants) and from about 1,300 subjects provided by 6 global collaborators. The sample metadata nearly always contained a de-identified subject ID, COVID-19 status, age in years and sex. Where HLA class I and class II types were available, the types were taken from metadata supplied by the sample provider, not from assay-based typing. The paper as a whole reports these results and caveats: The amount of clinical and demographic metadata varied by source and participant and was provided uncurated.

CDR1 LGHDT and CDR2 YNNKEL were looked up in the germline V gene (reference sequence). From V the trimming removes 7 bases and from J it removes 5 bases, while the gene matches leave 13 bases of the junction unaccounted for. The CDR3 starts with the cysteine, ends with the phenylalanine, and has 16 residues. The entry retains the CDR3 DNA only, 48 bases that are in frame from base 1. TCRbeta CDR3 regions were amplified from genomic DNA by means of the immunoSEQ Assay, a bias-controlled multiplex PCR. Per the original workflow: Nucleated cell counts per sample were estimated from amplification of reference gene primers within the assay. To quantify the absolute abundance of each unique TCRbeta CDR3 rearrangement, sequence reads were collapsed and filtered. For each sample, productive Simpson clonality was calculated by taking the square root of Simpson's diversity index across productive rearrangements. The clones in this table, taken by TCRdb from immuneACCESS, are in-frame only. Not every clone is retained; where verified, under half of the shortfall comes from an unresolved V gene, and the cause of the rest is unknown. D and trimming were read from the DNA, whereas the V and J calls and clone size are those reported in that table. This sample lists 250,000 to 400,000 clones; approximately 90% were detected once. The top ten clonotypes cover about 1.5% of the sample.

One collaborating source in Seattle enrolled patients during active infection and followed them longitudinally through the course of disease. The collaborating institutions used their own protocols to collect whole blood in K2EDTA tubes. For TCRbeta analysis, collaborators shipped samples as frozen whole blood, isolated PBMCs, or DNA extracted from either of those sample types. Comment on this clone: Its cognate antigen has yet to be identified. Nothing much larger sits one base from this clone, and base qualities are not available.

The source of this sequence is a woman between 25 and 40 years old with COVID-19, enrolled during active disease. Sequenced sample: peripheral blood. The V and J segments used are TRBV3-1 (or the pseudogene TRBV3-2) and TRBJ2-2; the junction holds 7 bases that match TRBD1. The CDR3: CASTFGQGVMTGELFF. The DNA reads TGTGCCAGCACCTTCGGGCAGGGGGTAATGACCGGGGAGCTGTTTTTT.